Shown below are 13 T cell receptor beta chains from a single sample sequenced in a study of CD8+CD57+ T cells in acquired aplastic anemia. TCR beta VDJ and CDR3 profiles were obtained from a genomic DNA template. MiXCR, run by TCRdb on the reads, gives a single entry per CDR3 protein. The data contain 200,000 to 250,000 distinct CDR3 sequences, roughly 60% of them seen just once; the ten biggest clones take up roughly 64%. An expansion of CD8+CD57+ cells by flow cytometry had been shown in patients chosen for sequencing. Sequencing was carried out using sorted CD4+, CD8+, or CD8+CD57+ T cells (not recorded which) from PBMCs. These TCRs come from a human donor with aplastic anemia.

The gene calls are TRBV2 and TRBJ1-5; 8 nucleotides agree with TRBD1. V trimming: 8 bases; J trimming: 0 bases; junction bases outside the gene matches: 9. CDR3 length: 16 amino acids. Germline V gives CDR1 SNHLY, CDR2 FYNNEI. The CDR3 spells CASGWTGPDSNQPQHF. In nucleotides, the CDR3 is TGTGCCAGCGGTTGGACAGGGCCGGATAGCAATCAGCCCCAGCATTTT.

The table lists this clonotype with a count of one. This chain joins TRBV24-1 and TRBJ2-1; D might be TRBD2 (5 bases). Trimming took off 4 bases at V and 0 bases at J, with 15 bases between the two ends. Germline CDR1 KGHDR, CDR2 SFDVKD. The CDR3 covers 17 residues. This chain's CDR3 is CATSETGGSSSYNEQFF. DNA of the CDR3: TGTGCCACCAGTGAGACTGGTGGGAGCAGCTCCTACAATGAGCAGTTCTTC.

V gene TRBV7-6 combines with J gene TRBJ2-3; 7 nucleotides match TRBD1. V trimming: 0 bases; J trimming: 1 base; junction bases outside the gene matches: 7. The CDR3 totals 17 residues. CDR1 is SGHVS and CDR2 is FNYEAQ in the germline V gene. This CDR3 is CASSLAPAGGGTDTQYF. Here the CDR3 DNA reads TGTGCCAGCAGCTTAGCCCCGGCAGGGGGTGGCACAGATACGCAGTATTTT.

This clonotype was counted many times. The chain links TRBV28 to TRBJ2-7, with 9 positions matching TRBD2. The CDR3 has 15 amino acids. Germline V gene lookup returns CDR1 MDHEN and CDR2 SYDVKM. V shed 7 bases and J 5 bases; nucleotides not matched to a gene: 12. CDR3 bases: TGTGCCAGCACCCCTCGCGGGGGGGCCGTGCACGAGCAGTACTTC. This sequence encodes CASTPRGGAVHEQYF.

V is TRBV5-1 and J is TRBJ2-5; 7 bases fit TRBD2. After removal of 4 bases from V and 3 bases from J, the junction contained 3 bases not matched to a gene. The CDR3 is 13 amino acids. Germline CDR1 and CDR2: SGHRS and YFSETQ. In DNA form, the CDR3 reads TGCGCCAGCAGCATCCGGGAGGAAGAGACCCAGTACTTC. Translation: CASSIREEETQYF.

A word on this clonotype: Relative to the germline gene, one junction end is altered; a read error may explain this. The CDR3 here is CASSTTGMNTDTQYF. The CDR3 nucleotides are TGTGCCAGCAGCACGACAGGCATGAACACAGATACGCAGTATTTC. J is TRBJ2-3 and V is TRBV7-9; D is possibly TRBD1 (6 bases). The CDR3 is 15 residues long. Germline CDR1 and CDR2: SEHNR and FQNEAQ (reference sequence).

The chain is built from TRBV15 and TRBJ2-7; possibly TRBD1 or TRBD2 for D (5 bases each). The V gene lost 1 base and the J gene lost 2 bases, with 12 bases spanning the gap. CDR1 and CDR2 (germline): LNHNV, YYDKDF (reference sequence). CDR3 length: 15 residues. This CDR3 reads CATSRGGDLAYEQYF. CDR3 in DNA: TGTGCCACCAGCAGAGGAGGGGATTTAGCCTACGAGCAGTACTTC.

The V and J genes are TRBV7-9 and TRBJ2-5; 10 bases match TRBD2. Germline CDR1 reads SEHNR; CDR2 reads FQNEAQ (reference sequence). This CDR3 comprises 16 residues. V lost 4 bases to trimming and J lost 0 bases; unmatched junction nucleotides: 5. The CDR3 nucleotides are TGTGCCAGCAGCTCACCCACTAGCGGGGACCAAGAGACCCAGTACTTC. Translation gives CASSSPTSGDQETQYF. Looking up the rest from reference TRBV7-9 and TRBJ2-5 gives the full variable domain: DTGVSQNPRHKITKRGQNVTFRCDPISEHNRLYWYRQTLGQGPEFLTYFQNEAQLEKSRLLSDRFSAERPKGSFSTLEIQRTEQGDSAMYLCASSSPTSGDQETQYFGPGTRLLVL.

This chain uses TRBV4-1 with TRBJ2-2, with TRBD1 identical over 8 bases. CDR1 and CDR2 from the germline V gene are MGHRA and YSYEKL. V shed 3 bases, J shed 7 bases, and the junction held 7 bases outside the gene matches. The CDR3 contains 15 residues. CDR3 residues: CASSQPTGEVGELFF. CDR3 coding DNA: TGCGCCAGCAGCCAGCCGACAGGGGAGGTCGGGGAGCTGTTTTTT.

The chain is built from TRBV24-1 and TRBJ2-7, with D tentatively TRBD2 (6 bases). V lost 2 bases, J lost 4 bases, and 8 bases lay in between. CDR1 is KGHDR and CDR2 is SFDVKD in the germline V gene. This CDR3 contains 13 residues. The CDR3 DNA sequence: TGTGCCACCAGTGATTCGACTAGGTACGAGCAGTACTTC. As protein: CATSDSTRYEQYF.

The J gene is TRBJ1-2, the V gene TRBV7-9, with TRBD1 as a possible D gene (5 bases). From germline, CDR1 is SEHNR and CDR2 FQNEAQ (reference sequence). V was cut by 6 bases and J by 7 bases, with 15 bases left in between. There are 13 residues in the CDR3. CDR3 residues: CASSVLQGGGYTF. DNA for the CDR3: TGTGCCAGCAGTGTTCTGCAGGGAGGTGGCTACACCTTC.

The gene calls are TRBV20-1 and TRBJ2-7, with 10 bases lining up with TRBD2. J was trimmed by 2 bases and V by 3 bases; bases with no gene match: 4. CDR1 DFQATT and CDR2 SNEGSKA come from the germline V gene (reference sequence). CDR3 size: 14 residues. CDR3 coding DNA: TGCAGTGCTAGGGATAGCGGGGGGCCCTACGAGCAGTACTTC. It translates to CSARDSGGPYEQYF.

The chain carries TRBV12-3 or TRBV12-4 and TRBJ2-3, with 7 bases matching TRBD1. Germline trimming cut 5 bases from V and 5 bases from J; bases unmatched to any gene: 13. The CDR3 has 16 amino acids. The CDR3 loop is CASSTSPGTVGDTQYF. Here the CDR3 DNA reads TGTGCCAGCAGTACGTCCCCCGGGACAGTCGGAGATACGCAGTATTTT.